This paragraph covers one T cell receptor beta chain sequence. Its antigen is still unknown. This sample is drawn from a study of T cells in Graves' hyperthyroidism and ophthalmopathy. CDR1 and CDR2 (germline): MGHRA, YSYEKL. This CDR3 contains 15 residues. The V segment lost 0 bases and the J segment 1 base; nucleotides outside the gene matches: 0. Findings and caveats of the study: A 13 V-J signature model discriminated ophthalmopathy versus stable hyperthyroidism.

Graves' hyperthyroidism qualified as stable when ophthalmopathy did not progress within 18 months. With a duration under 2 months, the hyperthyroidism was newly diagnosed in patients aged 18 to 65. The diagnostic basis comprised clinical symptoms, serum thyroxine and TRAb, thyroid ultrasound and orbital computed tomography. TCR beta CDR3 regions were amplified from RNA. A set of HTBI primers served as the primers for a first-round RT-PCR of the TCR CDR3. Using its own MiXCR run on the multiplex PCR reads, TCRdb lists one record per CDR3 protein. The sample lists about 500,000 distinct CDR3 sequences, roughly a sixth occurring once.

The rearrangement joins TRBV4-1 to TRBJ1-5; 7 bases agree with TRBD1. The source material was blood. This receptor was identified in a young woman with Graves' hyperthyroidism. The CDR3 loop is CASSQEQGSNQPQHF. CDR3 sequence (DNA): TGCGCCAGCAGCCAAGAACAGGGGAGCAATCAGCCCCAGCATTTT.